This is a list of T cell receptor beta chains from one sample in a study of T-cell reconstitution after alpha-beta-depleted transplantation in children. A single record per CDR3 protein comes from TCRdb applying MiXCR to the PCR reads. Here the sample spans 200,000 to 250,000 distinct CDR3 sequences, approximately 9.9% being singletons. The sample was PBMCs from the stem cell graft donor, taken from the stem cell graft. The receptor source for this set is a human donor who donated a stem cell graft to a child with SCID. CDR3s include the opening cysteine and the closing phenylalanine or tryptophan. The D gene is left open where the match is weak. Clone size appears in some rows only: once, few, many, or a class for an expanded clone.

v_call	clone_size	d_call	j_call	cdr3_aa	cdr3_nt
TRBV7-9	many	-	TRBJ2-7	CASSLDAAYEQYF	TGTGCCAGCAGCTTAGACGCAGCTTACGAGCAGTACTTC
TRBV6-5	many	-	TRBJ2-7	CASSYTNEQYF	TGTGCCAGCAGTTACACAAACGAGCAGTACTTC
TRBV20-1	many	-	TRBJ2-1	CSAWTRGDEQFF	TGCAGTGCTTGGACTAGGGGGGATGAGCAGTTCTTC
TRBV20-1	many	-	TRBJ1-3	CSARDPGTPSGNTIYF	TGCAGTGCTAGAGACCCCGGGACACCATCTGGAAACACCATATATTTT
TRBV19	-	-	TRBJ1-2	CASSIGFGGYTF	TGTGCCAGTAGTATAGGATTTGGTGGCTACACCTTC
TRBV7-6	many	TRBD1	TRBJ1-6	CASSSQQGYNSPLHF	TGTGCCAGCAGCTCCCAACAGGGGTATAATTCACCCCTCCACTTT
TRBV20-1	many	-	TRBJ1-5	CSAQTWGKSNQPQHF	TGCAGTGCTCAGACTTGGGGAAAGAGCAATCAGCCCCAGCATTTT
TRBV7-2	many	-	TRBJ2-1	CASTPTSQMVNEQFF	TGTGCCAGCACCCCGACATCGCAGATGGTTAATGAGCAGTTCTTC
TRBV12-3/TRBV12-4	many	-	TRBJ1-2	CASSLFGGPGYGYTF	TGTGCCAGCAGTTTATTCGGGGGCCCTGGCTATGGCTACACCTTC
TRBV5-1	once	-	TRBJ1-3	CASSSPGVSGNTIHF	TGCGCCAGCAGCTCGCCAGGGGTCTCTGGAAACACCATACATTTT
TRBV20-1	many	TRBD1	TRBJ2-2	CSARRLETGDTGELFF	TGCAGTGCTAGAAGGCTCGAGACAGGGGACACCGGGGAGCTGTTTTTT
TRBV10-3	many	-	TRBJ2-1	CAISEGQGVYNEQFF	TGTGCCATCAGTGAGGGGCAGGGTGTTTACAATGAGCAGTTCTTC
TRBV29-1	many	TRBD1	TRBJ1-1	CSAEQGIWSEAFF	TGCAGCGCCGAACAGGGGATCTGGTCTGAAGCTTTCTTT
TRBV18	many	-	TRBJ2-2	CASLGQLNTGELFF	TGTGCCAGCTTGGGACAATTAAACACCGGGGAGCTGTTTTTT
TRBV7-2	many	TRBD1	TRBJ2-7	CASSLVWDSTYEQYF	TGTGCCAGCAGCTTAGTATGGGACAGTACCTACGAGCAGTACTTC
TRBV7-8	-	-	TRBJ2-1	CASSSEKTGRGYNEQFF	TGTGCCAGCAGCTCGGAGAAGACAGGGCGGGGGTACAATGAGCAGTTCTTC
TRBV5-1	many	-	TRBJ2-1	CASSLAPMDSLHEQFF	TGCGCCAGCAGCTTGGCTCCCATGGACAGCCTTCATGAGCAGTTCTTC
TRBV12-3/TRBV12-4	many	TRBD1	TRBJ1-2	CASSLAGGEGYTF	TGTGCCAGCAGTTTGGCAGGGGGGGAGGGCTACACCTTC
TRBV5-1	many	TRBD2	TRBJ2-7	CASSLEKSGGGHYEQYF	TGCGCCAGCAGCTTGGAAAAAAGCGGGGGGGGCCATTACGAGCAGTACTTC
TRBV5-1	many	-	TRBJ2-2	CASSLRPGETGELFF	TGCGCCAGCAGCTTGCGGCCAGGGGAAACCGGGGAGCTGTTTTTT
TRBV7-2	many	-	TRBJ2-7	CASSLGVLGYEQYF	TGTGCCAGCAGCTTAGGCGTACTTGGCTACGAGCAGTACTTC
TRBV4-1	many	-	TRBJ2-3	CASSQEAWEYRTDTQYF	TGCGCCAGCAGCCAAGAAGCTTGGGAATACCGCACAGATACGCAGTATTTT
TRBV6-6	many	-	TRBJ1-2	CASSYSKDGYTF	TGTGCCAGCAGTTACTCGAAAGATGGCTACACCTTC
TRBV4-3	many	-	TRBJ1-2	CASSPVGELPTQLYGYTF	TGCGCCAGCAGCCCAGTGGGGGAATTACCAACACAACTCTATGGCTACACCTTC
TRBV12-3/TRBV12-4	many	TRBD1	TRBJ1-1	CASSTHRGTEAFF	TGTGCCAGCAGTACACACAGGGGCACTGAAGCTTTCTTT
TRBV20-1	many	TRBD1	TRBJ1-6	CSAPTRRDSYSPLHF	TGCAGTGCTCCCACCCGCCGGGACAGTTATTCACCCCTCCACTTT
TRBV20-1	-	-	TRBJ2-5	CSAQGGGPETQYF	TGCAGTGCCCAGGGAGGGGGCCCAGAGACCCAGTACTTC
TRBV12-3/TRBV12-4	many	-	TRBJ1-1	CASSLVRGGTEAFF	TGTGCCAGCAGTTTAGTGAGGGGCGGCACTGAAGCTTTCTTT
TRBV12-3/TRBV12-4	many	-	TRBJ1-3	CASSTNRGPGNTIYF	TGTGCCAGCAGTACTAACCGGGGTCCTGGAAACACCATATATTTT
TRBV6-5	many	-	TRBJ2-1	CASSHYGEQFF	TGTGCCAGCAGCCACTACGGTGAGCAGTTCTTC
TRBV24-1	many	-	TRBJ2-2	CATSDPPGFRSFGELFF	TGTGCCACCAGTGATCCCCCAGGGTTTCGTAGCTTCGGGGAGCTGTTTTTT
TRBV9	many	-	TRBJ1-6	CASSVALGGGSGSPLHF	TGTGCCAGCAGCGTAGCCTTAGGGGGGGGGTCCGGTTCACCCCTCCACTTT
TRBV20-1	-	-	TRBJ2-3	CSVRVGARTDTQYF	TGCAGTGTTAGAGTAGGGGCACGCACAGATACGCAGTATTTT
TRBV20-1	many	-	TRBJ1-1	CSARTYTYEAFF	TGCAGTGCTCGGACGTACACCTATGAAGCTTTCTTT
TRBV9	many	-	TRBJ1-2	CASSVNPDIDYGYTF	TGTGCCAGCAGCGTCAACCCGGACATCGACTATGGCTACACCTTC
TRBV12-3/TRBV12-4	many	-	TRBJ1-1	CASSPGAEAFF	TGTGCCAGCAGTCCAGGGGCTGAAGCTTTCTTT
TRBV6-5	few	-	TRBJ1-4	CASSYSTAGHVNEKLFF	TGTGCCAGCAGTTACTCGACCGCGGGACACGTTAATGAAAAACTGTTTTTT
TRBV6-5	-	TRBD1	TRBJ2-2	CASSYRTGWNTGELFF	TGTGCCAGCAGCTACCGGACAGGATGGAACACCGGGGAGCTGTTTTTT
TRBV4-1	many	-	TRBJ1-6	CASSRDPSSYNSPLHF	TGCGCCAGCAGTCGGGACCCGAGCTCCTATAATTCACCCCTCCACTTT
TRBV6-1	many	-	TRBJ2-5	CASSLRRGETQYF	TGTGCCAGCAGCCTTCGTCGTGGAGAGACCCAGTACTTC
TRBV4-3	few	-	TRBJ2-1	CASSQETIWAYNEQFF	TGCGCCAGCAGCCAAGAGACGATTTGGGCCTACAATGAGCAGTTCTTC
TRBV10-3	few	TRBD1	TRBJ1-3	CAIRNTTGVGNTIYF	TGTGCCATCAGGAACACGACAGGGGTCGGAAACACCATATATTTT
TRBV29-1	once	-	TRBJ1-2	CSVSGLLNYGYTF	TGCAGCGTGTCAGGTCTTCTAAACTATGGCTACACCTTC
TRBV7-2	-	-	TRBJ1-5	CASSTSYVSNQPQHF	TGTGCCAGCAGCACATCTTACGTAAGCAATCAGCCCCAGCATTTT
TRBV5-6	-	-	TRBJ1-1	CASSLKSRNTEAFF	TGTGCCAGCAGCTTGAAGTCTCGGAACACTGAAGCTTTCTTT
TRBV12-3/TRBV12-4	many	-	TRBJ1-6	CASSSNTPYNSPLHF	TGTGCCAGCAGTTCGAACACGCCGTATAATTCACCCCTCCACTTT
TRBV4-3	many	-	TRBJ2-5	CASSQDLRESQTQYF	TGCGCCAGCAGCCAAGATCTCAGGGAATCCCAGACCCAGTACTTC